The text below deals with one TCR beta chain. The CDR3 consists of 14 residues. Looked up from germline, CDR1 is LGHDT and CDR2 is YNNKEL (reference sequence). TCRdb re-analyzed the 5' RACE reads; it lists each CDR3 protein once, without DNA. In all, the sample yields 420,000 or so distinct CDR3 sequences. The data originate from a study of monozygotic twins with inflammatory bowel disease. The sequencing sample was made of blood. The chain recombines TRBV3-1 with TRBJ1-1; TCRdb's D call of TRBD1 is untestable without DNA. This sequence originates from a human donor with ulcerative colitis or Crohn's disease, or a healthy co-twin of an affected twin (not recorded which). Here the CDR3 reads CASSHATGGSEAFF.